This section outlines one TCR beta chain sequence together with its context. In the study's own analysis: How many nucleated cells were present was estimated from reference gene primer amplification. The table came from immunoSEQ multiplex PCR; TCRdb's copy has only in-frame clones and leaves some out. Clonal size and the V and J genes are those of that table, whereas D and trimming came from the DNA. The table records approximately 100,000 clones, about 79% of them present only once. These data originate in a study of blood T cell repertoires in COVID-19. Study information: COVID-19 samples, acute and convalescent, were from the United States, Italy and Spain. Sources were T cells, B-cell-depleted T cells, or PBMCs; the material itself was cDNA or gDNA.

This sequence originates from an elderly woman with active or convalescent COVID-19. The source material was peripheral blood.

The CDR3 loop is CAISESASGITGELFF. The CDR3 coding sequence is TGTGCCATCAGTGAGTCTGCTAGCGGGATAACCGGGGAGCTGTTTTTT. The gene calls are TRBV10-3 and TRBJ2-2; 9 positions agree with TRBD2. Germline V CDR1 and CDR2: ENHRY, SYGVKD. The CDR3 has 16 residues. J lost 5 bases, V lost 0 bases, and 4 bases had no gene match.